The clone carrying this TCR beta chain came up many times. This sample stems from a study of T cells in Graves' hyperthyroidism and ophthalmopathy. There were TCR beta CDR3 regions amplified from RNA transcripts. HTBI primers were used for first-round RT-PCR of the TCR CDR3. TCRdb fed the multiplex PCR reads into MiXCR, producing one record per CDR3 protein. Of 500,000 to 650,000 distinct CDR3 sequences detected, 17% appear once; the ten largest clones hold 15% to 20%. Sequenced input: blood. The origin of this receptor is a woman aged 18-29 years with Graves' ophthalmopathy.

The CDR3 reads CASSREGLKTQYF. The CDR3 DNA reads as TGTGCCAGCAGCCGAGAGGGTTTGAAGACCCAGTACTTC. J is TRBJ2-5 and V is TRBV3-1; a possible D gene is TRBD2 (5 bases). Germline values: CDR1 LGHDT, CDR2 YNNKEL (reference sequence). This CDR3 has 13 residues. V lost 4 bases, J lost 6 bases, and 12 bases lay in between.